Listed here are 6 T cell receptor beta chains from one sample, sequenced in a study of T-cell reconstitution after alpha-beta-depleted transplantation in children. Researchers prepared the TCRbeta library using unique molecular identifiers, the study reports. TCRdb reprocessed the PCR reads via MiXCR and lists one record per CDR3 protein. Altogether some 240,000 distinct CDR3 sequences are present, approximately 12% being singletons, with the ten largest covering about 2.6%. Here the sequenced sample was PBMCs from the stem cell graft donor, taken from the stem cell graft. Receptors originate from a human donor who donated a stem cell graft to a child with acute lymphoblastic leukemia.

This clonotype occurred many times. The V call is TRBV20-1, the J call TRBJ2-4; D is ambiguous. This CDR3 is built from 13 residues. V was shortened by 0 bases and J by 5 bases, with 8 bases between the two germline ends. Per germline, CDR1 DFQATT and CDR2 SNEGSKA (reference sequence). The CDR3: CSAREGYQNIQYF. The DNA for the CDR3 is TGCAGTGCTAGAGAAGGGTATCAAAACATTCAGTACTTC.

This clonotype has ten or more counts. The V and J genes are TRBV5-6 and TRBJ2-7; a possible D gene is TRBD1 (5 bases). Germline V CDR1 and CDR2: SGHDT, YYEEEE. The V end was cut by 4 bases, the J end by 3 bases, with 8 bases between. The CDR3 spans 12 residues. This CDR3 is CASSITGYEQYF. The CDR3 coding sequence is TGTGCCAGCAGCATAACAGGCTACGAGCAGTACTTC.

As concerns this clonotype: A read error may be the cause here, since a much bigger clone is one base away. This chain joins TRBV2 and TRBJ1-2; no clear D gene. The CDR3 is 19 residues long. Looked up from germline, CDR1 is SNHLY and CDR2 is FYNNEI. The CDR3 nucleotides are TGTGCCTGCAGCACCCACGGACGTCTACCTTCCCGAGCTAACTATGGCTACACCTTC. Its translation is CACSTHGRLPSRANYGYTF.

At least ten counts were recorded for this clonotype. This chain connects TRBV20-1 to TRBJ1-6; D unclear. Looked up from germline, CDR1 is DFQATT and CDR2 is SNEGSKA (reference sequence). Trimming cost V 3 bases and J 0 bases, with 9 bases left between them. This CDR3 has 15 amino acids. Here the CDR3 reads CSASDGSSYNSPLHF. CDR3 in DNA: TGCAGTGCTAGCGACGGGAGCTCCTATAATTCACCCCTCCACTTT.

This clonotype was observed at least ten times. This sequence joins TRBV29-1 and TRBJ2-5; 7 positions match TRBD2. With V trimmed by 3 bases and J by 6 bases, 7 bases remained unmatched. Germline V gene sequence: CDR1 SQVTM, CDR2 ANQGSEA. The CDR3 runs to 13 residues. The CDR3 nucleotides are TGCAGCGTTGAGTTAAACGGGAGGAAGACCCAGTACTTC. It specifies CSVELNGRKTQYF.

This clonotype was detected once. This sequence joins TRBV11-2 and TRBJ1-6; a weak D match, TRBD1 (5 bases). The ends were cut back, 5 bases at V and 6 bases at J, with 11 bases in the middle. The CDR3 contains 14 residues. Germline loops: CDR1 SGHAT, CDR2 FQNNGV. CDR3 region: CASSVQGSNSPLHF. The CDR3 DNA reads TGTGCCAGCAGCGTTCAGGGTAGTAATTCACCCCTCCACTTT.